Detailed here is one T cell receptor (beta chain). After removal of 4 bases from V and 6 bases from J, the junction contained 9 bases not matched to a gene. Germline V CDR1 and CDR2: DFQATT, SNEGSKA (reference sequence). This CDR3 spans 15 amino acids. TCRdb fed the RT-PCR reads into MiXCR, producing one record per CDR3 protein. Among roughly 250,000 distinct CDR3 sequences listed, 14% were seen once. The data stem from a study of patients and donors after allogeneic stem cell transplantation. The V gene is TRBV20-1, the J gene TRBJ2-1; 10 positions agree with TRBD2. The sequenced material came from blood, either unsorted or a sorted T cell fraction (not recorded which). The source of this sequence is a human donor who was either an allogeneic HSCT recipient or a stem cell or donor lymphocyte infusion donor (not recorded which). It is not recorded whose cells these are; they may come from a transplant donor. The CDR3 DNA is TGCAGTGCTATGGTAGCGGGAGGTATCCGCAATGAGCAGTTCTTC. Translated, it gives CSAMVAGGIRNEQFF.